A selection of T cell receptor beta chains follows, all from one sample in a study of OX40 agonist ivuxolimab in advanced cancers. Repertoires were generated with immunoSEQ multiplex PCR, while TCRdb's copy carries only in-frame clones and drops some. Among about 48,000 clones listed, roughly 90% were seen once. Specimen: CD4+ or CD8+ T cells sorted from blood, collected in a trial of the OX40 agonist ivuxolimab. These receptors all come from an adult with an advanced solid tumor such as melanoma, head and neck, liver or kidney cancer. CDR3s include the opening cysteine and the closing phenylalanine or tryptophan. The D gene is left open where the match is weak. Clone size is not always given. Where it is, it says once, few, many or a class for expanded clones.

d_call	v_call	cdr3_length	j_call	clone_size	cdr3_aa	cdr3_nt
NA	TRBV19	12	TRBJ1-2	NA	CASSPWDYGYTF	TGTGCCAGTAGTCCCTGGGATTATGGCTACACCTTC
NA	TRBV11-2	15	TRBJ1-4	NA	CASSGSGTLYEKLFF	TGTGCCAGCAGTGGTTCCGGGACACTTTATGAAAAACTGTTTTTT
NA	TRBV9	13	TRBJ2-7	NA	CASSGGTAYEQYF	TGTGCCAGCAGCGGCGGGACCGCCTACGAGCAGTACTTC
NA	TRBV5-1	15	TRBJ2-7	NA	CASSPEDGTHYEQYF	TGCGCCAGCAGCCCCGAGGACGGAACCCACTACGAGCAGTACTTC
NA	TRBV5-1	16	TRBJ2-7	NA	CASSLVPDSKAYEQYF	TGCGCCAGCAGCTTGGTTCCGGACAGCAAAGCCTACGAGCAGTACTTC
TRBD1	TRBV11-2	14	TRBJ2-2	once	CASSAEGASGELFF	TGTGCCAGCAGCGCAGAGGGGGCGAGCGGGGAGCTGTTTTTT
TRBD1	TRBV9	14	TRBJ1-2	NA	CASSAGTASYGYTF	TGTGCCAGCAGCGCGGGGACAGCCTCCTATGGCTACACCTTC
NA	TRBV6-5	13	TRBJ1-2	NA	CASSYSRVEGYTF	TGTGCCAGCAGTTACAGCCGGGTAGAAGGCTACACCTTC
TRBD2	TRBV29-1	16	TRBJ2-1	NA	CSAGLAGGRSYNEQFF	TGCAGCGCCGGACTAGCGGGGGGACGGTCCTACAATGAGCAGTTCTTC
NA	TRBV9	12	TRBJ2-1	NA	CASSESYNEQFF	TGTGCCAGCAGCGAATCGTACAATGAGCAGTTCTTC
NA	TRBV10-2	13	TRBJ1-2	NA	CASSEVGADGYTF	TGCGCCAGCAGTGAGGTGGGGGCGGATGGCTACACCTTC
NA	TRBV5-6	14	TRBJ2-7	NA	CASSLTGFSYEQYF	TGTGCCAGCAGCTTGACAGGGTTCTCCTACGAGCAGTACTTC
TRBD1	TRBV10-3	15	TRBJ2-3	NA	CAISEGKTGRDTQYF	TGTGCCATCAGTGAGGGGAAGACAGGGAGAGATACGCAGTATTTT
NA	TRBV6-1	14	TRBJ1-3	NA	CASSDWGSGNTIYF	TGTGCCAGCAGTGATTGGGGATCTGGAAACACCATATATTTT
NA	TRBV2	15	TRBJ2-3	NA	CASTWGLEAPDTQYF	TGTGCCAGCACGTGGGGACTGGAGGCCCCAGATACGCAGTATTTT
NA	TRBV2	12	TRBJ2-3	once	CASSNIGDTQYF	TGTGCCAGCAGTAATATCGGGGATACGCAGTATTTT
NA	TRBV4-1	13	TRBJ2-1	NA	CASSQDQHNEQFF	TGCGCCAGCAGCCAAGATCAACACAATGAGCAGTTCTTC
NA	TRBV28	13	TRBJ2-1	NA	CASEESAYNEQFF	TGTGCCAGCGAAGAATCAGCCTACAATGAGCAGTTCTTC
NA	TRBV19	13	TRBJ1-1	NA	CASSDDGKTEAFF	TGTGCCAGTAGTGATGACGGGAAAACTGAAGCTTTCTTT
TRBD2	TRBV4-1	16	TRBJ2-1	NA	CASSPITSGGEDEQFF	TGCGCCAGCAGCCCGATAACTAGCGGGGGGGAGGATGAGCAGTTCTTC
NA	TRBV7-9	16	TRBJ1-4	NA	CASSLSLPATNEKLFF	TGTGCCAGCAGCTTAAGTTTGCCTGCAACTAATGAAAAACTGTTTTTT
NA	TRBV5-1	12	TRBJ1-1	NA	CASRGQNTEAFF	TGCGCCAGCAGGGGACAGAACACTGAAGCTTTCTTT
NA	TRBV5-6	14	TRBJ2-1	NA	CASSSGVSYNEQFF	TGTGCCAGCAGCTCGGGAGTTTCCTACAATGAGCAGTTCTTC
NA	TRBV7-2	12	TRBJ2-3	NA	CASSAGDSGPDF	TGTGCCAGCAGCGCAGGGGACTCGGGGCCGGATTTT
NA	TRBV29-1	13	TRBJ2-7	NA	CSVRTASSYEQYF	TGCAGCGTGAGGACAGCCTCCTCCTACGAGCAGTACTTC